Listed below are T cell receptor beta chains from one sample, sequenced in a study of cytomegalovirus exposure and HLA in healthy donors. The repertoire was sequenced with immunoSEQ multiplex PCR; TCRdb's copy has only in-frame clones and lacks some. The repertoire has roughly 60,000 clones, about 91% of them found once; the top ten carry 1.3%. The sample consisted of PBMCs. These receptor sequences come from a woman between 18 and 29 years old in good health and CMV-seronegative. The CDR3 runs from the conserved cysteine through the conserved F or W.

v_gene	j_gene	CDR3aa
TRBV11-2	TRBJ2-2	CASSLGASGRFTGELFF
TRBV5-1	TRBJ2-3	CASSLESGTQYF
TRBV30	TRBJ1-1	CAWSVLTGTEAFF
TRBV6-6	TRBJ2-2	CASFSSGAGELFF
TRBV19	TRBJ2-3	CASSIRGANMDTQYF
TRBV13	TRBJ2-5	CASSAPLARGGETQYF
TRBV19	TRBJ1-1	CASSWGTGGAGEAFF
TRBV19	TRBJ2-1	CASSGTFSSYNEQFF
TRBV7-9	TRBJ1-2	CASSSQQGSRGYTF
TRBV4-3	TRBJ2-7	CASSQEGQGIGEQYF
TRBV9	TRBJ2-3	CASSVGIAGYTDTQYF
TRBV6-5	TRBJ1-2	CASRPGRNSGGGYTF
TRBV19	TRBJ1-4	CASSTAEEWEKLFF
TRBV5-1	TRBJ2-1	CASSFAQGGNEQFF